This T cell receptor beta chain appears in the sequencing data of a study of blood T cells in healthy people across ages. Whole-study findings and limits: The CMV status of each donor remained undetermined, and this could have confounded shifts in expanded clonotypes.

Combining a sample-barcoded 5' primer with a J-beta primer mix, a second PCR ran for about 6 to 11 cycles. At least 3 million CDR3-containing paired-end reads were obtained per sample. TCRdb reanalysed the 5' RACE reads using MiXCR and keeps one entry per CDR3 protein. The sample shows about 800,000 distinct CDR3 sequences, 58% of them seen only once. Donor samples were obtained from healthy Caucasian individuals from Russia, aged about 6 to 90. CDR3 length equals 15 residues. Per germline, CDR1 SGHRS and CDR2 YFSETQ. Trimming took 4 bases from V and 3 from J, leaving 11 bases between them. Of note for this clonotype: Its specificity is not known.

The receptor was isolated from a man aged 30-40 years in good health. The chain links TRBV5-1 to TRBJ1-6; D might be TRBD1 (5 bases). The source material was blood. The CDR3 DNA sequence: TGCGCCAGCAGCACAGGACGGAGCTATAATTCACCCCTCCACTTT. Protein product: CASSTGRSYNSPLHF.